This record covers a single T cell receptor (beta chain). Antigen: not known. Sequencing used immunoSEQ multiplex PCR; TCRdb keeps in-frame clones, though not all of them. The top ten clones hold 1.7% of a sample with about 460,000 clones, 70% to 90% of them seen once. This sample is drawn from a study of Ad26.COV2.S vaccination and SARS-CoV-2 variants. Study overall: The trial was COV1001 and the donor's arm was Ad26.COV2.S. Once, or twice with 56 days between doses, Ad26.COV2.S was given intramuscularly.

Germline CDR1 reads GTSNPN; CDR2 reads SVGIG (reference sequence). The CDR3 runs 12 residues. Deletions cut 1 base from V and 1 base from J, with 3 bases between. Whole-study results and caveats: Similar non-spike TCR breadth was seen in vaccine and placebo recipients. Quantification of TCR breadth and depth may have yielded underestimates of total T cell responses.

Treatment indicated: about 20 received Ad26.COV2.S at low or high dose, single or two shots; 5 received placebo; per-sample allocation not given. The study sampled participants on day 63 after the first vaccine or placebo injection. The receptor was derived from a person aged 18-60 years who received the Ad26.COV2.S COVID-19 vaccine or a placebo. Sequenced material: peripheral blood, taken in a trial of Ad26.COV2.S vaccine versus placebo. The V and J genes are TRBV30 and TRBJ2-3; the D is unclear. The CDR3 coding sequence is TGTGCCTGGAGTGATCGCACAGATACGCAGTATTTT. It translates to CAWSDRTDTQYF.